These 19 T cell receptor beta chains were all obtained from the same sample, sequenced in a study of a mutant IDH1 vaccine in newly diagnosed glioma. Time point meaning: week 23, last vaccination. One vaccine dose held 300 ug of mutant IDH1 20-mer peptide and came with topical imiquimod. Only in-frame clones appear in the TCRdb table, and some are missing; sequencing was by immunoSEQ multiplex PCR. Here the sample spans about 81,000 clones, over 75% being singletons. Which antigens these TCRs recognize remains unknown. The sequencing here drew on PBMCs, taken from a glioma patient whose treatment included an IDH1 peptide vaccine. The origin of the receptors is a man in his thirties or forties with glioma. Some clones in this sample may be carry-over from other donors' samples.

This chain joins TRBV27 and TRBJ1-5; D is undetermined. The germline gives CDR1 MNHEY, CDR2 SMNVEV (reference sequence). The CDR3 sequence is 17 residues long. V lost 1 base to trimming and J lost 0 bases, with 13 bases between them. The CDR3 DNA sequence: TGTGCCAGCAGTTTATTTTCGGCAGATTATAGCAATCAGCCCCAGCATTTT. Translated, it gives CASSLFSADYSNQPQHF.

The table lists this clone with a count of one. The chain carries TRBV6-6 and TRBJ2-1, with TRBD2 as a possible D gene (6 bases). In germline, CDR1 is MNHNY, CDR2 SVGAGI (reference sequence). The CDR3 spans 16 residues. Trimming shortened V by 2 bases and J by 0 bases, and 11 bases separated the two germline ends. CDR3 amino acids: CASSYGLPRSYNEQFF. The CDR3 DNA reads as TGTGCCAGCAGTTACGGACTACCCCGCTCCTACAATGAGCAGTTCTTC.

V and J are TRBV7-8 and TRBJ2-1; 7 nucleotides match TRBD1. Germline trimming cut 5 bases from V and 7 bases from J; bases unmatched to any gene: 5. This CDR3 has 13 residues. Germline-derived CDR1 and CDR2 are SGHVS and FQNEAQ. The CDR3 sequence is CASSRDRTNEQFF. In DNA, the CDR3 is TGTGCCAGCAGCCGGGACAGAACAAATGAGCAGTTCTTC.

This sequence joins TRBV4-2 and TRBJ1-2, with D maybe TRBD1 (5 bases). Per germline, CDR1 LGHNA and CDR2 YNFKEQ. V was shortened by 1 base and J by 3 bases, with 12 bases between the two germline ends. The CDR3 is 15 residues long. CDR3 in amino acids: CASSQAGAADYGYTF. As DNA, the CDR3 is TGTGCCAGCAGCCAAGCCGGGGCGGCAGACTATGGCTACACCTTC.

The genes are TRBV28 and TRBJ1-5; no firm D call. The CDR3 covers 14 residues. CDR1 MDHEN and CDR2 SYDVKM come from the germline V gene. The V gene lost 1 base and the J gene lost 3 bases, with 7 bases spanning the gap. CDR3 coding DNA: TGTGCCAGCAGTTTATCCAGACACAATCAGCCCCAGCATTTT. It translates to CASSLSRHNQPQHF. Complete variable domain (other parts from reference TRBV28 and TRBJ1-5): DVKVTQSSRYLVKRTGEKVFLECVQDMDHENMFWYRQDPGLGLRLIYFSYDVKMKEKGDIPEGYSVSREKKERFSLILESASTNQTSMYLCASSLSRHNQPQHFGDGTRLSIL.

V usage is TRBV2 and J usage is TRBJ2-1; 14 positions match TRBD2. CDR3 length: 16 residues. The V gene's germline CDR1 is SNHLY and CDR2 FYNNEI. The J segment lost 2 bases and the V segment lost 6 bases, leaving 3 bases of the junction unmatched. The CDR3 DNA follows: TGTGCCAGCAGGGCGACTAGCGGGGGGGCCTACAATGAGCAGTTCTTC. Amino acid sequence: CASRATSGGAYNEQFF.

V and J are TRBV2 and TRBJ2-2; D unclear. The V and J ends lost 11 bases and 2 bases respectively, with 12 bases between them. The CDR3 is 13 residues long. Germline values: CDR1 SNHLY, CDR2 FYNNEI. The CDR3 coding sequence is TGTGCCGGGCAGCAGTTCAACACCGGGGAGCTGTTTTTT. This sequence encodes CAGQQFNTGELFF.

The chain uses TRBV15 and TRBJ2-2; the D gene is possibly TRBD2 (6 bases). Trimming pared 1 base from V and 7 bases from J, leaving 16 bases between. This CDR3 is built from 16 residues. Per germline, CDR1 LNHNV and CDR2 YYDKDF (reference sequence). The CDR3 DNA reads as TGTGCCACCAGCAGAGCTGGGCGGGGCGCGTACGGGGAGCTGTTTTTT. Translation: CATSRAGRGAYGELFF.

V gene TRBV6-5 combines with J gene TRBJ2-7; D call uncertain. Germline CDR1 and CDR2: MNHEY and SVGAGI. The CDR3 loop spans 11 amino acids. Trimming left V 0 bases short and J 7 bases short, with 4 bases between. The CDR3 loop reads CASSYSNEQYF. The CDR3 DNA is TGTGCCAGCAGTTACTCGAATGAGCAGTACTTC.

The CDR3, as DNA: TGCGCCAGCAGCCACCTCGACAGGGAGAACACTGAAGCTTTCTTT. Translated: CASSHLDRENTEAFF. The chain employs TRBV4-1 and TRBJ1-1; TRBD1 aligns across 7 bases. The CDR3 contains 15 residues. Germline V gene sequence: CDR1 MGHRA, CDR2 YSYEKL. With 3 bases clipped from V and 1 base from J, the junction kept 5 bases outside the gene matches.

There are a few counts of this clone. This chain joins TRBV9 and TRBJ2-5; D gene uncertain. With 3 bases removed from V and 4 bases from J, the gap between germline ends came to 13 bases. The CDR3 consists of 14 residues. Germline values: CDR1 SGDLS, CDR2 YYNGEE. CDR3 sequence: CASSAEPTTETQYF. CDR3 DNA sequence: TGTGCCAGCAGCGCCGAGCCAACTACAGAGACCCAGTACTTC.

The chain employs TRBV4-1 and TRBJ1-3; 8 bases align to TRBD1. The CDR3 consists of 16 residues. Germline CDR1 MGHRA, CDR2 YSYEKL. Losses at the gene ends were 4 bases for V and 3 bases for J; bases not matched to a gene: 8. The CDR3 is CASSLGSRGLGNTIYF. For the CDR3, the DNA is TGCGCCAGCAGCCTGGGGTCCAGGGGGCTTGGAAACACCATATATTTT.

The chain uses TRBV9 and TRBJ1-6, with a tentative D call TRBD1 (5 bases). This CDR3 spans 15 amino acids. The V end lost 4 bases, the J end lost 7 bases, and 15 bases lay between the germline ends. Germline V gene data show CDR1 as SGDLS and CDR2 as YYNGEE. CDR3 sequence: CASSPFGGDNSPLHF. CDR3 nucleotide sequence: TGTGCCAGCAGCCCCTTTGGGGGGGACAATTCACCCCTCCACTTT.

The chain links TRBV7-6 to TRBJ2-1, with 7 nucleotides matching TRBD1. Germline CDR1 and CDR2: SGHVS and FNYEAQ. The CDR3 sequence is 13 residues long. V gave up 4 bases and J gave up 6 bases; unmatched junction bases: 3. The CDR3 spells CASSYRGRNEQFF. Written as DNA, the CDR3 is TGTGCCAGCAGCTACAGGGGCCGCAATGAGCAGTTCTTC.

The chain has TRBV27 and TRBJ1-5; 8 nucleotides line up with TRBD1. The CDR3 extends over 14 amino acids. J gave up 5 bases and V 3 bases, and 3 bases lay outside the gene matches. Germline CDR1 and CDR2: MNHEY and SMNVEV (reference sequence). CDR3 sequence: CASSFGQGDQPQHF. DNA for the CDR3: TGTGCCAGCAGTTTCGGACAGGGAGATCAGCCCCAGCATTTT.

CDR3 amino acids: CASSPARGRLGYTF. Here the CDR3 DNA reads TGTGCCAGCAGCCCGGCAAGGGGGCGGTTAGGCTACACCTTC. The rearrangement joins TRBV6-5 to TRBJ1-2, with 7 positions matching TRBD1. The V and J ends lost 6 bases and 8 bases, in that order; junction bases with no gene match: 12. Germline V gives CDR1 MNHEY, CDR2 SVGAGI. This CDR3 spans 14 amino acids.

The chain links TRBV5-1 to TRBJ2-1, with D tentatively TRBD1 or TRBD2 (5 bases each). V was clipped by 3 bases and J by 14 bases, with 9 bases between them. This CDR3 region has 10 residues. Germline values: CDR1 SGHRS, CDR2 YFSETQ. CDR3 nucleotide sequence: TGCGCCAGCAGCTGGGACCGGGAGTTCTTC. It codes for CASSWDREFF.

The V gene is TRBV5-4, the J gene TRBJ2-5; 7 positions agree with TRBD2. Germline loops: CDR1 SGHNT, CDR2 YYREEE (reference sequence). This CDR3 is 14 amino acids long. J lost 2 bases, V lost 5 bases, and 6 bases had no gene match. CDR3 DNA sequence: TGTGCCAGCAGGGGGGGACTACAACAAGAGACCCAGTACTTC. This encodes CASRGGLQQETQYF.

This clone has only a few counts. The rearrangement uses TRBV15 and TRBJ2-1; TRBD1 is a possible D gene (6 bases). CDR1 is LNHNV and CDR2 is YYDKDF in the germline V gene (reference sequence). V lost 5 bases and J 5 bases, leaving 10 bases between the germline ends. The CDR3 extends over 13 amino acids. The CDR3 nucleotides read TGTGCCACCAGCGGTTCAGGGGACAATGAGCAGTTCTTC. It specifies CATSGSGDNEQFF.